The text below deals with one T cell receptor (beta chain). This entry comes from a study of blood T cell repertoires in COVID-19. CDR3 size: 18 residues. Trimming removed 4 bases from V and 4 bases from J; junction bases left unmatched: 12. CDR1 and CDR2 from the germline V gene are MDHEN and SYDVKM. TCRdb keeps only in-frame clones here, not all; method: immunoSEQ multiplex PCR. The data contain about 28,000 clones, roughly 89% of them singletons. Sequencing was performed on peripheral blood. The genes are TRBV28 and TRBJ2-3, with 12 positions matching TRBD1. This receptor was obtained from a human donor with acute or convalescent COVID-19. The donor label of this sample is uncertain. The CDR3 loop is CASSWGTGGRRFADTQYF. The CDR3 DNA follows: TGTGCCAGCAGTTGGGGGACAGGGGGCAGGAGGTTCGCAGATACGCAGTATTTT.